This paragraph covers one TCR beta chain sequence. This CDR3 has 12 amino acids. With 4 bases removed from V and 9 bases from J, the gap between germline ends came to 11 bases. Germline V lookup: CDR1 SGHTS, CDR2 YDEGEE. This record belongs to a study of cytotoxic CD8 clonotypes in ibrutinib-treated CLL. The wider study: The cohort had 10 to 11 relapsed/refractory and around 15 treatment-naive patients, 17 IGHV unmutated.

Data came from immunoSEQ multiplex PCR; TCRdb stores just in-frame clones and leaves some out. Found here are under 300,000 clones, less than 85% of them singletons; the top ten hold roughly 5%. Sequencing was performed on PBMCs, taken at disease progression, from a patient treated with ibrutinib. The receptor's source is a human donor with chronic lymphocytic leukemia. This chain connects TRBV5-8 to TRBJ1-5; no firm D call. The chain's CDR3 is CASSHQDGPQHF. The DNA of the CDR3 is TGTGCCAGCAGCCATCAAGATGGGCCCCAGCATTTT.